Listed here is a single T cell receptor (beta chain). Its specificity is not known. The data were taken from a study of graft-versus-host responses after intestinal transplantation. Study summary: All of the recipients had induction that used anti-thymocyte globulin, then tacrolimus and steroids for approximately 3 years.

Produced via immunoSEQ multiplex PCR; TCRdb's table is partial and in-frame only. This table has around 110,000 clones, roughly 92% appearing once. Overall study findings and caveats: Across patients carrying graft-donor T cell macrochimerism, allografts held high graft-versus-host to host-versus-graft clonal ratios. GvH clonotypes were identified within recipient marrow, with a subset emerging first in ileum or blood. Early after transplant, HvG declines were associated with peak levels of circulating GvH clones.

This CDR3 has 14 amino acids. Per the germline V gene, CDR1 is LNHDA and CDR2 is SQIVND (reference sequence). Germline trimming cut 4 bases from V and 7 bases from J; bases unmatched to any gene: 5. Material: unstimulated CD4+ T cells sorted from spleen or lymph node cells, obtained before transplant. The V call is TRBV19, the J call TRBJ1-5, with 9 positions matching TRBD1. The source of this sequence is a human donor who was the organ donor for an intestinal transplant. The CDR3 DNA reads TGTGCCAGTAGTAGTACAGGGGGCGGGCAGCCCCAGCATTTT. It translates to CASSSTGGGQPQHF.